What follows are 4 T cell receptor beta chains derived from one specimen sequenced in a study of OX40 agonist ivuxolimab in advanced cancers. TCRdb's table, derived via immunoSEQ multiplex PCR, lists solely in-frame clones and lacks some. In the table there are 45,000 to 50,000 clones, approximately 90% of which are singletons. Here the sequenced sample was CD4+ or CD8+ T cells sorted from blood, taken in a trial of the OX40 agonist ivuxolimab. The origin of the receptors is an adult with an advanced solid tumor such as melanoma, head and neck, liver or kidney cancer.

Written as DNA, the CDR3 is TGTGCCAGCAGACTGGGGCTAGCGGGGCAGCAAGAGACCCAGTACTTC. Its translation is CASRLGLAGQQETQYF. The J gene is TRBJ2-5, the V gene TRBV4-2, with TRBD2 identical over 9 bases. Germline loops: CDR1 LGHNA, CDR2 YNFKEQ. With 6 bases clipped from V and 2 bases from J, the junction kept 10 bases outside the gene matches. The CDR3 runs 16 residues.

The CDR3 reads CASSLVSPYEQYF. The CDR3 DNA follows: TGTGCCAGCAGCTTGGTTTCCCCCTACGAGCAGTACTTC. This chain uses TRBV5-6 with TRBJ2-5, with unresolved D. The last part of the DNA fits TRBJ2-7 better; the J call may be wrong. Per germline, CDR1 SGHDT and CDR2 YYEEEE. This CDR3 is built from 13 residues.

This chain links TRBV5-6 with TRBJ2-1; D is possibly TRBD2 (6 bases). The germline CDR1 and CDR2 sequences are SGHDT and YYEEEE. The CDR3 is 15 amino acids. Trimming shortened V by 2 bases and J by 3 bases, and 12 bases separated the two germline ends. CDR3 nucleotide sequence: TGTGCCAGCAGCTTCGGGAGCCTCAGCTACAATGAGCAGTTCTTC. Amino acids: CASSFGSLSYNEQFF.

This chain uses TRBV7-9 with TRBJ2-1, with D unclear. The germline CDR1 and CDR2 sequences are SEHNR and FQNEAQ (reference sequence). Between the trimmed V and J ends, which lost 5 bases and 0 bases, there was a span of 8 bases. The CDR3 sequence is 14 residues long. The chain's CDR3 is CASSPIVSYNEQFF. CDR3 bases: TGTGCCAGCAGCCCGATAGTCTCCTACAATGAGCAGTTCTTC.